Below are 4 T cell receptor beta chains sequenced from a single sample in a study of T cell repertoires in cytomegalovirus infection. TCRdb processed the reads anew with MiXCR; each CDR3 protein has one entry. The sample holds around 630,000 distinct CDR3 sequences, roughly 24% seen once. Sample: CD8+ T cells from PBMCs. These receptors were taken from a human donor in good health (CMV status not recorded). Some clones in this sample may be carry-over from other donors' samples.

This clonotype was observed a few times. CDR3 nucleotide sequence: TGTGCCAGCAGTTTATCAGTAACTGTGAACACTGAAGCTTTCTTT. Translated, it gives CASSLSVTVNTEAFF. V and J are TRBV27 and TRBJ1-1; D is undetermined. V lost 0 bases to trimming and J lost 0 bases, with 8 bases between them. This CDR3 has 15 residues. CDR1 and CDR2 from the germline V gene are MNHEY and SMNVEV (reference sequence).

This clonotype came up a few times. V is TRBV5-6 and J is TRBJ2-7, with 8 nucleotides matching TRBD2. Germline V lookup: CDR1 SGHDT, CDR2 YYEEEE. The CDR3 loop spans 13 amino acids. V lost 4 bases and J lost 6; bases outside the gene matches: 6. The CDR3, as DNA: TGTGCCAGCAGCCCCGGGGGGGGTGGCGAGCAGTACGTC. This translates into CASSPGGGGEQYV.

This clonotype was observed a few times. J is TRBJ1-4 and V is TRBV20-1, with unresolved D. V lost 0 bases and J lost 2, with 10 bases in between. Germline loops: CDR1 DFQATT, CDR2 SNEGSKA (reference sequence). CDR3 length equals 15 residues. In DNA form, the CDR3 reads TGCAGTGCTAGAGATCTGGAAGGCACTAATGAAAAACTGTTTTTT. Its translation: CSARDLEGTNEKLFF.

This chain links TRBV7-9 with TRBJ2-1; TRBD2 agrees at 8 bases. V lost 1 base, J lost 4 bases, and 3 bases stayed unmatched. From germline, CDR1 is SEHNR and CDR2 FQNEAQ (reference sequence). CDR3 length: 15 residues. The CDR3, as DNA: TGTGCCAGCAGCTTAGAGCGGGGGCGGTACAATGAGCAGTTCTTC. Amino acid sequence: CASSLERGRYNEQFF.